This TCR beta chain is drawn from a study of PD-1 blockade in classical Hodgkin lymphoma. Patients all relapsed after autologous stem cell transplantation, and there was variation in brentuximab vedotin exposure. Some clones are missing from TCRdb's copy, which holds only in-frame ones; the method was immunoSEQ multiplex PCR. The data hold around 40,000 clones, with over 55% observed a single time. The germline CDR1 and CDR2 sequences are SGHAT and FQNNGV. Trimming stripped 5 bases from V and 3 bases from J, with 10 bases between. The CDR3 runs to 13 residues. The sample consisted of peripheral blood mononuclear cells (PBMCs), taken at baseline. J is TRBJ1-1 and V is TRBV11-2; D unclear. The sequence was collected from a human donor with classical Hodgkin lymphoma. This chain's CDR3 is CASSLFGYTEAFF. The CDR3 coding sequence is TGTGCCAGCAGCCTTTTCGGGTACACTGAAGCTTTCTTT. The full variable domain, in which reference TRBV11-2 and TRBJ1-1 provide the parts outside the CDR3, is EAGVAQSPRYKIIEKRQSVAFWCNPISGHATLYWYQQILGQGPKLLIQFQNNGVVDDSQLPKDRFSAERLKGVDSTLKIQPAKLEDSAVYLCASSLFGYTEAFFGQGTRLTVV.